This T cell receptor (beta chain) comes out of a study of CD8+CD57+ T cells in acquired aplastic anemia. About the research overall: The average for DNA from sorted CD4+ and CD8+ cells was around 3.5 ug. Study-level points and caveats: The study identified roughly 31 CD8+ CDR3 sequences shared by patients and controls.

Genomic DNA, the template, was used for profiling of the TCR beta VDJ and CDR3. TCRdb re-called the reads with MiXCR, one entry per CDR3 protein. This sample has 150,000 to 170,000 distinct CDR3 sequences, with roughly 54% found just once. Before being chosen for sequencing, patients had shown CD8+CD57+ cell expansion by flow cytometry. Diagnosis of severe acquired aplastic anemia applied to all patients. Sampling of blood occurred while the patients had still received no therapy. The length of the CDR3 is 13 residues. V dropped 6 bases and J dropped 4 bases, with 15 bases sitting between them. Germline CDR1 SQVTM, CDR2 ANQGSEA. Concerning this clonotype itself: Antigen specificity is unknown.

The receptor comes from a human donor with aplastic anemia. The J gene is TRBJ1-1, the V gene TRBV29-1; maybe TRBD1 (5 bases). Sequenced sample: sorted CD4+, CD8+, or CD8+CD57+ T cells (not recorded which) from PBMCs. The CDR3: CSVTLGRGTEAFF. The CDR3 bases are TGCAGCGTGACCCTGGGAAGGGGCACTGAAGCTTTCTTT. The full variable domain, completed using reference TRBV29-1 and TRBJ1-1, is SAVISQKPSRDICQRGTSLTIQCQVDSQVTMMFWYRQQPGQSLTLIATANQGSEATYESGFVIDKFPISRPNLTFSTLTVSNMSPEDSSIYLCSVTLGRGTEAFFGQGTRLTVV.